The rows below give T cell receptor beta chains drawn from one sample of a study of shared clonotypes between healthy human individuals. Sequenced by immunoSEQ multiplex PCR; TCRdb stores in-frame clones only, minus some. This repertoire shows roughly 1.5 million clones, about 98% found once; its top ten account for 0.4% to 0.45%. The sequenced material came from naive CD4+ T cells sorted from blood. These receptors were collected from a man aged 25-40 years in good health. Both conserved end residues are part of each CDR3. A D gene is named only where the DNA matches it firmly. Clone size is given for some rows only: seen once, a few or many times, or a class if the clone is expanded.

d_gene: TRBD1
v_gene: TRBV14
j_gene: TRBJ1-1
abundance: .
CDR3nt: TGTGCCAGCAGCCAAGCGGACAGGTCGAACACTGAAGCTTTCTTT
CDR3aa: CASSQADRSNTEAFF

d_gene: .
v_gene: TRBV21-1
j_gene: TRBJ1-5
abundance: .
CDR3nt: TGTGCCAGCAGCAAAGTAGTCTGGGGGGCCGGTGATCAGCCCCAGCATTTT
CDR3aa: CASSKVVWGAGDQPQHF

d_gene: .
v_gene: TRBV2
j_gene: TRBJ2-1
abundance: .
CDR3nt: TGTGCCAGCAGTGACAGGGGCTCGGATGAGCAGTTCTTC
CDR3aa: CASSDRGSDEQFF

d_gene: TRBD1
v_gene: TRBV7-6
j_gene: TRBJ2-6
abundance: .
CDR3nt: TGTGCCAGCAGCCCCGGGACAGGCTCCTCTGGGGCCAACGTCCTGACTTTC
CDR3aa: CASSPGTGSSGANVLTF

d_gene: TRBD1
v_gene: TRBV25-1
j_gene: TRBJ2-5
abundance: .
CDR3nt: TGTGCCAGCAGTGAAACGACAGGGCGAGAGACCCAGTACTTC
CDR3aa: CASSETTGRETQYF

d_gene: TRBD1
v_gene: TRBV5-1
j_gene: TRBJ2-7
abundance: .
CDR3nt: TGCGCCAGCAGCACCCTGGACAGGGGCCGACCTACTTACGAGCAGTACTTC
CDR3aa: CASSTLDRGRPTYEQYF

d_gene: .
v_gene: TRBV2
j_gene: TRBJ2-7
abundance: once
CDR3nt: TGTGCCAGCTCATTGGCAACTTACGAGCAGTACTTC
CDR3aa: CASSLATYEQYF

d_gene: .
v_gene: TRBV6-5
j_gene: TRBJ1-1
abundance: .
CDR3nt: TGTGCCAGCAGTTATACACCGGCGCTCACTGAAGCTTTCTTT
CDR3aa: CASSYTPALTEAFF

d_gene: .
v_gene: TRBV5-1
j_gene: TRBJ1-5
abundance: once
CDR3nt: TGCGCCAGCAGCTTGGACGGGGGGCGGCCCCAGCATTTT
CDR3aa: CASSLDGGRPQHF

d_gene: .
v_gene: TRBV28
j_gene: TRBJ2-7
abundance: .
CDR3nt: TGTGCCAGCTCAAGTCCGGGACCCCCCCTTTACGAGCAGTACTTC
CDR3aa: CASSSPGPPLYEQYF

d_gene: .
v_gene: TRBV9
j_gene: TRBJ2-5
abundance: .
CDR3nt: TGTGCCAGCAGCGTAGGGCAGTTCATCTGGGAGACCCAGTACTTC
CDR3aa: CASSVGQFIWETQYF

d_gene: TRBD2
v_gene: TRBV7-2
j_gene: TRBJ2-7
abundance: .
CDR3nt: TGTGCCAGCAGCTTAGTAGGCGGGAGGGCCCTCCCCCACGAGCAGTACTTC
CDR3aa: CASSLVGGRALPHEQYF

d_gene: .
v_gene: TRBV11-3
j_gene: TRBJ2-1
abundance: .
CDR3nt: TGTGCCAGCAGCCGGGCGTTGGCTAGGGGCTCCTACAATGAGCAGTTCTTC
CDR3aa: CASSRALARGSYNEQFF

d_gene: TRBD2
v_gene: TRBV7-3
j_gene: TRBJ2-1
abundance: .
CDR3nt: TGTGCCAGCAGCCTCTCGGGAGGTGAGCAGTTCTTC
CDR3aa: CASSLSGGEQFF

d_gene: .
v_gene: TRBV29-1
j_gene: TRBJ1-1
abundance: .
CDR3nt: TGCAGCGTTGAAGATCGGCAGGGGTGGACTGAAGCTTTCTTT
CDR3aa: CSVEDRQGWTEAFF

d_gene: TRBD2
v_gene: TRBV4-1
j_gene: TRBJ2-7
abundance: .
CDR3nt: TGCGCCAGCAGCCGACTAGCGGAGCTACTCTACGAGCAGTACTTC
CDR3aa: CASSRLAELLYEQYF

d_gene: .
v_gene: TRBV9
j_gene: TRBJ2-5
abundance: .
CDR3nt: TGTGCCAGCAGCCGGGGCCGCGGGGAGACCCAGTACTTC
CDR3aa: CASSRGRGETQYF

d_gene: .
v_gene: TRBV5-1
j_gene: TRBJ2-3
abundance: .
CDR3nt: TGCGCCAGCAGCGAGACTAGTTCCGTCGCAGATACGCAGTATTTT
CDR3aa: CASSETSSVADTQYF

d_gene: .
v_gene: TRBV25-1
j_gene: TRBJ2-2
abundance: .
CDR3nt: TGTGCCAGCAGTGGTGCGGGGACCACCGGGGAGCTGTTTTTT
CDR3aa: CASSGAGTTGELFF

d_gene: .
v_gene: TRBV28
j_gene: TRBJ1-2
abundance: .
CDR3nt: TGTGCCAGCAGTTCCACTAACTATGGCTACACCTTC
CDR3aa: CASSSTNYGYTF

d_gene: .
v_gene: TRBV21-1
j_gene: TRBJ2-7
abundance: .
CDR3nt: TGTGCCAGCAAAAGTGGTTCCTACGAGCAGTACTTC
CDR3aa: CASKSGSYEQYF

d_gene: .
v_gene: TRBV14
j_gene: TRBJ2-5
abundance: once
CDR3nt: TGTGCCAGCAGCCAAGAGACTAGTCGTCCGGAGACCCAGTACTTC
CDR3aa: CASSQETSRPETQYF

d_gene: .
v_gene: TRBV5-1
j_gene: TRBJ2-1
abundance: .
CDR3nt: TGCGCCAGCACGACGGGGTATGAGCAGTTCTTC
CDR3aa: CASTTGYEQFF

d_gene: TRBD2
v_gene: TRBV29-1
j_gene: TRBJ2-1
abundance: .
CDR3nt: TGCAGCGTAGACCTAGCGGGGGACAATGAGCAGTTCTTC
CDR3aa: CSVDLAGDNEQFF